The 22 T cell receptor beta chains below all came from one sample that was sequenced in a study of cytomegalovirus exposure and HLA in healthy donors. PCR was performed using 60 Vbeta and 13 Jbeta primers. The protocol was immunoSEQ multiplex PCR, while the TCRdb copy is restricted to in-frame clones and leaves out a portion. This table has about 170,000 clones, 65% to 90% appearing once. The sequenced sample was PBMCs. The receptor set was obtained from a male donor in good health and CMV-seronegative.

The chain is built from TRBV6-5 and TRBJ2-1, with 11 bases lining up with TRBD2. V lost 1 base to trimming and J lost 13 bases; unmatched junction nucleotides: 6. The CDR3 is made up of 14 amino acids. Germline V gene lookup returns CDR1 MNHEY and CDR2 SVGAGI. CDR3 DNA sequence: TGTGCCAGCAGTTACTGGAGTAGCGGGGGGGCCCAGTTCTTC. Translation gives CASSYWSSGGAQFF.

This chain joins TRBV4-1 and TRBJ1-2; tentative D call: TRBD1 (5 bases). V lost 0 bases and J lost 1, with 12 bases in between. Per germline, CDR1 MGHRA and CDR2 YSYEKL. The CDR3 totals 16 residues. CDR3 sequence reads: CASSQDGGKDNYGYTF. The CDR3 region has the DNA TGCGCCAGCAGCCAAGACGGGGGAAAGGATAACTATGGCTACACCTTC.

CDR3 sequence: CASSYQQGTDTQYF. The CDR3 DNA reads TGTGCCAGCAGTTACCAACAGGGCACAGATACGCAGTATTTT. V and J are TRBV6-5 and TRBJ2-3, with a tentative D call TRBD1 (5 bases). The CDR3 runs to 14 residues. Deletions cut 2 bases from V and 1 base from J, with 7 bases between. Germline lookup yields CDR1 MNHEY and CDR2 SVGAGI.

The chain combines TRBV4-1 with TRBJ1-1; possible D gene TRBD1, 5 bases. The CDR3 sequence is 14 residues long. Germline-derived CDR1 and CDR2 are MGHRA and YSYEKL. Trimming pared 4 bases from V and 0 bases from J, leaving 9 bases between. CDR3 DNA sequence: TGCGCCAGCAGCCCATGGACATTGAACACTGAAGCTTTCTTT. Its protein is CASSPWTLNTEAFF.

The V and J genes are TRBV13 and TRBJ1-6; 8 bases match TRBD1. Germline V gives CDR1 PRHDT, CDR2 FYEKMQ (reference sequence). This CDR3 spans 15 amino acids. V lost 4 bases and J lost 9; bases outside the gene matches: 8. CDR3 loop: CASSSGGQGFSPLHF. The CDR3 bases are TGTGCCAGCAGCTCGGGCGGACAGGGTTTTTCACCCCTCCACTTT.

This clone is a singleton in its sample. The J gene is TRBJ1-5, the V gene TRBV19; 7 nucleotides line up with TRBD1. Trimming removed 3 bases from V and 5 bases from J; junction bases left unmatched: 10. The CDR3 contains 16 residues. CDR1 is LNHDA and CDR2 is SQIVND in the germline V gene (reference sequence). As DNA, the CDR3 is TGTGCCAGTAGTATTGGGGTGGGGCAGGGGGATCAGCCCCAGCATTTT. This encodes CASSIGVGQGDQPQHF.

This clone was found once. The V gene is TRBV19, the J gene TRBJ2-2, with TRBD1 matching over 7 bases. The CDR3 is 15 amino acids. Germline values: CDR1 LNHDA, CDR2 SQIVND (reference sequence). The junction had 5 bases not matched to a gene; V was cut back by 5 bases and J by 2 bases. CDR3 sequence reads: CASSLGQLNTGELFF. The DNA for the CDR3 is TGTGCCAGTAGTTTGGGACAGTTAAACACCGGGGAGCTGTTTTTT.

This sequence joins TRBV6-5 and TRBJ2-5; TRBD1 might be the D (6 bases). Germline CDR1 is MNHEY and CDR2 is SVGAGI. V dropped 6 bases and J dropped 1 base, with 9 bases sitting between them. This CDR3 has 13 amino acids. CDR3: CASRRTVQETQYF. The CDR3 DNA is TGTGCCAGCAGACGGACAGTCCAAGAGACCCAGTACTTC.

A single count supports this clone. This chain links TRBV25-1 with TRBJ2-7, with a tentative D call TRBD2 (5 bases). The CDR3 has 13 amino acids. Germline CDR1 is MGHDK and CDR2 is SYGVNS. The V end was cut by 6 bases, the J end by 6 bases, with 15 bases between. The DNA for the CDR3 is TGTGCCAGCAGCCAGGTATTCCTAGCCGAGCAGTACTTC. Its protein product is CASSQVFLAEQYF.

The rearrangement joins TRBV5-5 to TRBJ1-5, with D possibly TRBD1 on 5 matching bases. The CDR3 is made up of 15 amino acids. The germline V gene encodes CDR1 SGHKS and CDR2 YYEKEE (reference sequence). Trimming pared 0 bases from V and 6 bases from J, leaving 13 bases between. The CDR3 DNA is TGTGCCAGCAGCTTGGCCGGCTGGGGCGGTCAGCCCCAGCATTTT. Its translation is CASSLAGWGGQPQHF.

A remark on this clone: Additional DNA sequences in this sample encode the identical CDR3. Here the CDR3 reads CASSLGGNTGELFF. The CDR3 DNA sequence: TGTGCCAGCAGCTTAGGGGGGAACACCGGGGAGCTGTTTTTT. V and J are TRBV5-4 and TRBJ2-2; D may be TRBD1 (6 bases). The CDR3 runs 14 residues. CDR1 is SGHNT and CDR2 is YYREEE in the germline V gene (reference sequence). Trimming shortened V by 2 bases and J by 1 base, and 6 bases separated the two germline ends. The entire variable domain, with the rest obtained from reference TRBV5-4 and TRBJ2-2, is as follows: ETGVTQSPTHLIKTRGQQVTLRCSSQSGHNTVSWYQQALGQGPQFIFQYYREEENGRGNFPPRFSGLQFPNYSSELNVNALELDDSALYLCASSLGGNTGELFFGEGSRLTVL.

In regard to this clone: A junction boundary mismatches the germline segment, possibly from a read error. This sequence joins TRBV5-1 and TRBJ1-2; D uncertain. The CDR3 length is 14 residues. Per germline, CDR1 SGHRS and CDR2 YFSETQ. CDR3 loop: CTSSFATANYGYTF. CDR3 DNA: TGCACCAGCAGCTTTGCGACTGCTAACTATGGCTACACCTTC.

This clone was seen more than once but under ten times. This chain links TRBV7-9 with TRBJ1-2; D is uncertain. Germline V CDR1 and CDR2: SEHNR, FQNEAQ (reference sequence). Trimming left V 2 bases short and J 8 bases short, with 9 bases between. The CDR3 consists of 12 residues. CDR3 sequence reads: CASSLTVSGYTF. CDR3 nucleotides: TGTGCCAGCAGCTTAACGGTGAGCGGCTACACCTTC.

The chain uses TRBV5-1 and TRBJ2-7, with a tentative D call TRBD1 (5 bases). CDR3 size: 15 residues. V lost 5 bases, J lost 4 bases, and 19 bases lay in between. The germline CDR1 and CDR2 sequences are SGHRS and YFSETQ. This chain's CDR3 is CASRPRDTTSYEQYF. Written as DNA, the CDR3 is TGCGCCAGCAGACCCAGGGATACAACTTCTTACGAGCAGTACTTC.

In DNA form, the CDR3 reads TGTGCCAGCAGAAATCGGGGGGCCTACGAGCAGTACTTC. It encodes CASRNRGAYEQYF. The genes are TRBV6-1 and TRBJ2-7; 7 positions match TRBD2. Germline V gene data show CDR1 as MNHNS and CDR2 as SASEGT. The CDR3 is 13 amino acids. V lost 6 bases and J lost 2; bases outside the gene matches: 4.

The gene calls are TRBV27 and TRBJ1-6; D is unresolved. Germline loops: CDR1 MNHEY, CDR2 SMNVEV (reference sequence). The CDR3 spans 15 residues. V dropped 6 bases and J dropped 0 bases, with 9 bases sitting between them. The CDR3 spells CASRLISSYNSPLHF. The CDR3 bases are TGTGCCAGCAGGCTCATTAGCTCCTATAATTCACCCCTCCACTTT.

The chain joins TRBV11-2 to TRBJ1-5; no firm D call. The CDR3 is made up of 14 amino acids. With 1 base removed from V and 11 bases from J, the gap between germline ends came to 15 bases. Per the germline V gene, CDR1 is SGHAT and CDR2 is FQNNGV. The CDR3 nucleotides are TGTGCCAGCAGCTTAGGGGGAGGGCCTGGGGCCCAGCATTTT. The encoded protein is CASSLGGGPGAQHF. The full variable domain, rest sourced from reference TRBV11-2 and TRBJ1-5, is EAGVAQSPRYKIIEKRQSVAFWCNPISGHATLYWYQQILGQGPKLLIQFQNNGVVDDSQLPKDRFSAERLKGVDSTLKIQPAKLEDSAVYLCASSLGGGPGAQHFGDGTRLSIL.

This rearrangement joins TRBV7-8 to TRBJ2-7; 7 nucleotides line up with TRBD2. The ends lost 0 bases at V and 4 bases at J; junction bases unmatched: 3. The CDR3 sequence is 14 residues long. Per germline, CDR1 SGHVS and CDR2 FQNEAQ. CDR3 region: CASSLAPAGYEQYF. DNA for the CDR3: TGTGCCAGCAGCTTAGCGCCAGCGGGGTACGAGCAGTACTTC. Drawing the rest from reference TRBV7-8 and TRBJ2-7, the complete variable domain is GAGVSQSPRYKVAKRGQDVALRCDPISGHVSLFWYQQALGQGPEFLTYFQNEAQLDKSGLPSDRFFAERPEGSVSTLKIQRTQQEDSAVYLCASSLAPAGYEQYFGPGTRLTVT.

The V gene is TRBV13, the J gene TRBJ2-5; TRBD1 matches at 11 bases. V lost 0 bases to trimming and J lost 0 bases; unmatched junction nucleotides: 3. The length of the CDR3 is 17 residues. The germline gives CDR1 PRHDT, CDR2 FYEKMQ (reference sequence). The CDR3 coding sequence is TGTGCCAGCAGCTTAGGCCGGACAGGGGGCTACCAAGAGACCCAGTACTTC. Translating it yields CASSLGRTGGYQETQYF.

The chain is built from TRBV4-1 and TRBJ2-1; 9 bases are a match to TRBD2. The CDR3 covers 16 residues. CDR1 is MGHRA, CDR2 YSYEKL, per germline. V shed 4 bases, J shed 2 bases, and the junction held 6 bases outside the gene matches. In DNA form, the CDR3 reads TGCGCCAGCAGCCTACATAGCGGGGGTACCTACAATGAGCAGTTCTTC. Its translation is CASSLHSGGTYNEQFF.

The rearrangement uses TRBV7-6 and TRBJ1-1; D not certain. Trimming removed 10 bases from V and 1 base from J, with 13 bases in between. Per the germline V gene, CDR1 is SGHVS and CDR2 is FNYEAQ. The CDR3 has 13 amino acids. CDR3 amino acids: CATRQQQNTEAFF. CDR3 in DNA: TGTGCCACCCGTCAACAGCAGAACACTGAAGCTTTCTTT.

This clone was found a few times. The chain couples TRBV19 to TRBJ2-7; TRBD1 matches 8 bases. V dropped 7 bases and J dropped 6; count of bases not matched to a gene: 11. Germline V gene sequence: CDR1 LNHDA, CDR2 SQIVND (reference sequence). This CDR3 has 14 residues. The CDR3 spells CASTPTGAEGEQYF. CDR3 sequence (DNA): TGTGCCAGTACCCCGACAGGGGCAGAGGGCGAGCAGTACTTC.